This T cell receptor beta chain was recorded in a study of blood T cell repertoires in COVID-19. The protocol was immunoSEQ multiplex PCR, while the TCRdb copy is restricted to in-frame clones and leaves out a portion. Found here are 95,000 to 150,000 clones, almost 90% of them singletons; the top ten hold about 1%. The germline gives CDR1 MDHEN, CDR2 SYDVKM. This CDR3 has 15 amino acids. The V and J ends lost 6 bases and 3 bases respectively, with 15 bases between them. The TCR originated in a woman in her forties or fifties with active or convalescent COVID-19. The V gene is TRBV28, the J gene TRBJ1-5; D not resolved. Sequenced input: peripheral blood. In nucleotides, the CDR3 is TGTGCCAGCAGCGGACTGGGGTCCGCCAATCAGCCCCAGCATTTT. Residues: CASSGLGSANQPQHF.